The next 5 T cell receptor beta chains were all read from a single sample in a study of T cell changes during pregnancy in multiple sclerosis. TCRdb's table, derived via immunoSEQ multiplex PCR, lists solely in-frame clones and lacks some. Of 26,000 or so clones listed, about nine tenths are singletons. The sample was CD8+ T cells from peripheral blood mononuclear cells, taken before pregnancy. These receptors originate from a female donor with multiple sclerosis, enrolled in a pregnancy study.

The rearrangement joins TRBV5-5 to TRBJ2-3, with D maybe TRBD1 (5 bases). The CDR3 totals 16 residues. Trimming removed 4 bases at V and 1 base at J, with 16 bases between. The germline V gene encodes CDR1 SGHKS and CDR2 YYEKEE (reference sequence). The DNA of the CDR3 is TGTGCCAGCAGCCGATGGGGCGGTACAGGCACAGATACGCAGTATTTT. It is translated as CASSRWGGTGTDTQYF.

The rearrangement joins TRBV7-9 to TRBJ2-1; D uncertain. The CDR3 spans 12 residues. Trimming pared 1 base from V and 7 bases from J, leaving 5 bases between. Germline V gives CDR1 SEHNR, CDR2 FQNEAQ (reference sequence). The CDR3 loop reads CASSLGQNEQFF. The CDR3 DNA is TGTGCCAGCAGCTTAGGTCAGAATGAGCAGTTCTTC.

This clone was seen a handful of times. The V gene is TRBV5-4, the J gene TRBJ1-4; TRBD1 matches 7 bases. The CDR3 loop spans 16 amino acids. Per the germline V gene, CDR1 is SGHNT and CDR2 is YYREEE (reference sequence). With 0 bases clipped from V and 3 bases from J, the junction kept 5 bases outside the gene matches. CDR3 DNA sequence: TGTGCCAGCAGCTTGGTAGGGGGACAGTCTAATGAAAAACTGTTTTTT. Protein product: CASSLVGGQSNEKLFF.

This chain joins TRBV15 and TRBJ1-5; no firm D call. The CDR3 covers 15 residues. Germline lookup yields CDR1 LNHNV and CDR2 YYDKDF (reference sequence). V gave up 0 bases and J gave up 8 bases, with 14 bases separating them. The CDR3 is CATSRDRGSAKPQHF. CDR3 sequence (DNA): TGTGCCACCAGCAGAGATAGAGGTTCAGCTAAGCCCCAGCATTTT.

This clone has a single count. The V and J genes are TRBV6-4 and TRBJ2-7; maybe TRBD2 (6 bases). The V gene's germline CDR1 is MRHNA and CDR2 SNTAGT. The CDR3 runs to 13 residues. Trimming left V 5 bases short and J 3 bases short, with 11 bases between. CDR3 region: CASSFGGGYEQYF. The CDR3 DNA reads TGTGCCAGCAGTTTCGGGGGTGGCTACGAGCAGTACTTC.